This TCR beta chain was obtained from a study of blood T cell repertoires in COVID-19. Study summary: The United States, Italy and Spain were the sources of the acute and convalescent COVID-19 samples. Sources were T cells, B-cell-depleted T cells, or PBMCs; the material itself was cDNA or gDNA.

V lost 1 base and J 8 bases, leaving 12 bases between the germline ends. The germline gives CDR1 LGHDT, CDR2 YNNKEL (reference sequence). This CDR3 region has 15 residues. In the original analysis: Nucleated cell number was recorded as an estimate derived from reference gene primer amplification. Using immunoSEQ multiplex PCR, the repertoire was profiled, and TCRdb retains in-frame clones only, with some absent. V and J calls and clone size are copied from that table; D and trimming were computed from the DNA. The sample has 130,000 or so clones, around 91% seen once; the top ten hold 25% to 35%. Sequencing was carried out using peripheral blood. V is TRBV3-1 (or the pseudogene TRBV3-2) and J is TRBJ1-6; D is ambiguous. The receptor was derived from a man in his 70s with active or convalescent COVID-19. The CDR3 is CASSQVPGSDSPLHF. As DNA, the CDR3 is TGTGCCAGCAGCCAAGTTCCGGGGTCGGATTCACCCCTCCACTTT.